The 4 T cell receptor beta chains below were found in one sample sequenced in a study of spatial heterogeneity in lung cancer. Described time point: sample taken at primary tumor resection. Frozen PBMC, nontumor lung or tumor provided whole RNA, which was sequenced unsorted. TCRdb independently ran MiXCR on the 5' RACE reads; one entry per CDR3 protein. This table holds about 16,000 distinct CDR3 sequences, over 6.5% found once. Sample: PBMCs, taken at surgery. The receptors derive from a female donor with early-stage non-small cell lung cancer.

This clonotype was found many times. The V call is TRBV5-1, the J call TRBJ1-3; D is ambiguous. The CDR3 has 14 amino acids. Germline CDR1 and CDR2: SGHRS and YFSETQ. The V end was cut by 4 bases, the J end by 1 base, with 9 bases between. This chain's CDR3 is CASSADGSGNTIYF. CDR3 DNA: TGCGCCAGCAGCGCGGACGGTTCTGGAAACACCATATATTTT.

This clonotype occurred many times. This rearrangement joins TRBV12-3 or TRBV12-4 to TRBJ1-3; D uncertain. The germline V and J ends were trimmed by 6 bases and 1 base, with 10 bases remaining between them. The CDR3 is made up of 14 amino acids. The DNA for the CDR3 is TGTGCCAGCAGCCTTCACGGATCTGGAAACACCATATATTTT. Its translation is CASSLHGSGNTIYF.

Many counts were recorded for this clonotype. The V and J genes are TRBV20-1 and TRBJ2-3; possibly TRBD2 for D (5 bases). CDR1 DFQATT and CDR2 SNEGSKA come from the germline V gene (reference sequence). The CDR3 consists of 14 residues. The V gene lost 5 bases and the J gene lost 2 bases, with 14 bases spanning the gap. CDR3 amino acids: CSAPDLRHTDTQYF. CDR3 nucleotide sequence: TGCAGTGCTCCGGACTTGCGACACACAGATACGCAGTATTTT.

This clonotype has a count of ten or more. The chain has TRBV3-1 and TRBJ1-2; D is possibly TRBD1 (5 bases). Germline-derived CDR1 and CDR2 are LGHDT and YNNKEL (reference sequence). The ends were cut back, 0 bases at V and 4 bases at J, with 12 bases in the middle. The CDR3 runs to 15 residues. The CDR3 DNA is TGTGCCAGCAGCCAAGAGGGACGGGGGATCTATGGCTACACCTTC. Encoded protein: CASSQEGRGIYGYTF. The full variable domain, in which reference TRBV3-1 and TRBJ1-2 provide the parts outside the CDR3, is DTAVSQTPKYLVTQMGNDKSIKCEQNLGHDTMYWYKQDSKKFLKIMFSYNNKELIINETVPNRFSPKSPDKAHLNLHINSLELGDSAVYFCASSQEGRGIYGYTFGSGTRLTVV.